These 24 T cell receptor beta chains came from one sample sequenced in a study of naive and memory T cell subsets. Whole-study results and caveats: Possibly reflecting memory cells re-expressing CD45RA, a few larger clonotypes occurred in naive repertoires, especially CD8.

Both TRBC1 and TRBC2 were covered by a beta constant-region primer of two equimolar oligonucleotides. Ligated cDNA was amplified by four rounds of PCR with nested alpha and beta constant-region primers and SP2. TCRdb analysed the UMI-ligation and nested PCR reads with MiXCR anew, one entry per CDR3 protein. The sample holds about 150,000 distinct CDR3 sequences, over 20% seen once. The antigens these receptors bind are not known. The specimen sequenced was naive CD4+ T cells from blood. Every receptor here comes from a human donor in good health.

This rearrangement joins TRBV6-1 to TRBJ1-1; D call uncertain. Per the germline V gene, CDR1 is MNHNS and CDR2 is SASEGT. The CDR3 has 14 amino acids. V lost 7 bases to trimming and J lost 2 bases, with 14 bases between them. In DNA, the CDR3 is TGTGCCAGCATCCCGCGACATCCTAACACTGAAGCTTTCTTT. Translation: CASIPRHPNTEAFF.

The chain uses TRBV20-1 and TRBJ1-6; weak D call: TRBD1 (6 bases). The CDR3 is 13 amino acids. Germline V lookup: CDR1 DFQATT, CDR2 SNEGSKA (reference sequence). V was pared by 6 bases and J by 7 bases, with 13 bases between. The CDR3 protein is CSAPRQENSPLHF. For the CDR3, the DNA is TGCAGTGCCCCCAGACAGGAGAATTCACCCCTCCACTTT.

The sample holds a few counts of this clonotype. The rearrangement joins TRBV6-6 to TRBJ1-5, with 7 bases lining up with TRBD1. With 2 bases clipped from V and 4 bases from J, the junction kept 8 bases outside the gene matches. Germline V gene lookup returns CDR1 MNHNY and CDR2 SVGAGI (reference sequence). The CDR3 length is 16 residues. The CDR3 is CASSYNHRGGNQPQHF. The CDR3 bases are TGTGCCAGCAGTTACAATCACAGGGGAGGTAATCAGCCCCAGCATTTT.

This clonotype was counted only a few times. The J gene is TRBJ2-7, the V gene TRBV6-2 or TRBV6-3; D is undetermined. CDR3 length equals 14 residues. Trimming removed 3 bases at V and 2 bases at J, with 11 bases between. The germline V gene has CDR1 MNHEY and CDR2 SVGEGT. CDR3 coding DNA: TGTGCCAGCAGTTATGGTCACGGTACCTACGAGCAGTACTTC. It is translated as CASSYGHGTYEQYF.

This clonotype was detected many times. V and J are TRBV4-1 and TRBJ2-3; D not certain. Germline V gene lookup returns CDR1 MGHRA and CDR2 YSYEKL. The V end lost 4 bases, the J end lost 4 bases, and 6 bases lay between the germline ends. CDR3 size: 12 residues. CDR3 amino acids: CASSPSPDTQYF. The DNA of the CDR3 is TGCGCCAGCAGCCCAAGTCCAGATACGCAGTATTTT.

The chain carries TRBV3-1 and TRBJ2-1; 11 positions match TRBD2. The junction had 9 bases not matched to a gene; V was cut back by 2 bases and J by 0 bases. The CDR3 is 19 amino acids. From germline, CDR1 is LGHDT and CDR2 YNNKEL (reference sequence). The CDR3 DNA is TGTGCCAGCAGCCAAAGGGGGAGACTAGCGGGACTCTCCTACAATGAGCAGTTCTTC. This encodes CASSQRGRLAGLSYNEQFF.

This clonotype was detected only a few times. CDR3 sequence (DNA): TGTGCCAGCAGTTTTTCCGGGGGGGGAACTGAAGCTTTCTTT. It is translated as CASSFSGGGTEAFF. The chain links TRBV12-3 or TRBV12-4 to TRBJ1-1; perhaps TRBD1 as D (5 bases). The length of the CDR3 is 14 residues. Trimming stripped 3 bases from V and 5 bases from J, with 13 bases between.

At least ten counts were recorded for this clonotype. CDR3 DNA: TGTGCCAGCAGTCTAGGAAACCGTGCTAGCACAGATACGCAGTATTTT. Residues: CASSLGNRASTDTQYF. The chain employs TRBV6-5 and TRBJ2-3; D remains ambiguous. The germline V gene has CDR1 MNHEY and CDR2 SVGAGI. V was clipped by 5 bases and J by 0 bases, with 15 bases between them. This CDR3 contains 16 residues.

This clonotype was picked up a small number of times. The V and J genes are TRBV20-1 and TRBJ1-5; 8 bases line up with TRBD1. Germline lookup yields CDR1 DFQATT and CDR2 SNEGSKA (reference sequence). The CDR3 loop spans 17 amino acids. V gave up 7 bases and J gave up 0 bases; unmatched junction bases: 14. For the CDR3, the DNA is TGCAGTGTACCCGGACAGGGTGGATCTTATAGCAATCAGCCCCAGCATTTT. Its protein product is CSVPGQGGSYSNQPQHF.

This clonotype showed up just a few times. CDR3 in DNA: TGTGCCACCAGTGATTCAATAGGGGACATCAATAATTCACCCCTCCACTTT. It codes for CATSDSIGDINNSPLHF. This chain links TRBV24-1 with TRBJ1-6; TRBD1 might be the D (6 bases). This CDR3 comprises 17 residues. Trimming stripped 2 bases from V and 5 bases from J, with 15 bases between. Per the germline V gene, CDR1 is KGHDR and CDR2 is SFDVKD.

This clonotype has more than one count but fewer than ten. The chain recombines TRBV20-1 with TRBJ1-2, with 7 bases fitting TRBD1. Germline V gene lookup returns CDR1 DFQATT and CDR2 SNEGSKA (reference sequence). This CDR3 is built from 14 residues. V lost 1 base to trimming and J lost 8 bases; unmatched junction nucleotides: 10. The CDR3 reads CSARATTGSGGYTF. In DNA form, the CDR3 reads TGCAGTGCTAGAGCTACGACAGGGAGCGGAGGCTACACCTTC.

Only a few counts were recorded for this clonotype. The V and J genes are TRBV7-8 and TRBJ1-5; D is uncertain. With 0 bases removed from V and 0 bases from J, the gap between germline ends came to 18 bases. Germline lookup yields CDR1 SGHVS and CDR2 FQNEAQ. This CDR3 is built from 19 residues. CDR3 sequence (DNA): TGTGCCAGCAGCTTAGCGAAAAACAGCCGAATTTATAGCAATCAGCCCCAGCATTTT. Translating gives CASSLAKNSRIYSNQPQHF.

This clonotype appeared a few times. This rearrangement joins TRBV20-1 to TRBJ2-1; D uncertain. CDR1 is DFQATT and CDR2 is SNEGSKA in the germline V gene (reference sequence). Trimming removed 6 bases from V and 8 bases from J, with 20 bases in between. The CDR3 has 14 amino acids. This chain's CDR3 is CSAPDKFLPHEQFF. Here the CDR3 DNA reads TGCAGTGCGCCAGACAAATTCTTACCACATGAGCAGTTCTTC.

Written as DNA, the CDR3 is TGCAGTGCTAGGGGACAGGCCAGACTGTTTTTT. It is translated as CSARGQARLFF. This chain joins TRBV20-1 and TRBJ1-4; 8 bases are shared with TRBD1. This CDR3 comprises 11 residues. Per germline, CDR1 DFQATT and CDR2 SNEGSKA (reference sequence). Trimming at V came to 3 bases and at J to 13 bases, leaving 4 bases not matched to a gene.

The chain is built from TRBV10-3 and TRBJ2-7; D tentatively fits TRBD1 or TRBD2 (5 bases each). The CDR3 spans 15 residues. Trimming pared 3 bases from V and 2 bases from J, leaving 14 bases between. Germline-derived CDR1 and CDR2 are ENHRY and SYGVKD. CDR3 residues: CAISDPLLGAYEQYF. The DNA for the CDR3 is TGTGCCATCAGTGACCCCCTGCTGGGGGCCTACGAGCAGTACTTC.

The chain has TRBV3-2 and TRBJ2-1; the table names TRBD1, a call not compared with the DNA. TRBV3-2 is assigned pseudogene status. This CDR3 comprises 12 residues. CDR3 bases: TGTGCCAGCAGCCAACGACAGGGTTCGCAGTTCTTC. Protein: CASSQRQGSQFF.

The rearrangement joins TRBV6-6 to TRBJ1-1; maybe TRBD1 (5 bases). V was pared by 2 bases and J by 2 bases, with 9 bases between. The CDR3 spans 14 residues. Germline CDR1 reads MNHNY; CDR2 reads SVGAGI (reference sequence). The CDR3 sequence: CASSYRGPNTEAFF. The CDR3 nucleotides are TGTGCCAGCAGTTACCGGGGCCCTAACACTGAAGCTTTCTTT.

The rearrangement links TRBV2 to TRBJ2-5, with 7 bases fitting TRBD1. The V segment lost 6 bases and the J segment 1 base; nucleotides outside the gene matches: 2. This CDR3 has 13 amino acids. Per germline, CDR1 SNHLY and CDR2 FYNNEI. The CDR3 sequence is CASRGQSQETQYF. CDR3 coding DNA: TGTGCCAGCAGGGGACAGAGCCAAGAGACCCAGTACTTC.

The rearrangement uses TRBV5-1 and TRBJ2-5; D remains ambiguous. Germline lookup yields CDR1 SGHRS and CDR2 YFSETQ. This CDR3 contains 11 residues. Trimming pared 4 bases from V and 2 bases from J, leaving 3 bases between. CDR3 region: CASSEQETQYF. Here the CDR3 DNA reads TGCGCCAGCAGCGAACAAGAGACCCAGTACTTC.

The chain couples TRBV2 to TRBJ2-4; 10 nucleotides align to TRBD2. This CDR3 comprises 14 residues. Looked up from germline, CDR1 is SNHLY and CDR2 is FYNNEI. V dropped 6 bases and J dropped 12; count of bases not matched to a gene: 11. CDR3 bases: TGTGCCAGCAGGGCCAGGACTAGCGGCATATCTCAGTACTTC. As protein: CASRARTSGISQYF. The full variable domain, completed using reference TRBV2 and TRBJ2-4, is EPEVTQTPSHQVTQMGQEVILRCVPISNHLYFYWYRQILGQKVEFLVSFYNNEISEKSEIFDDQFSVERPDGSNFTLKIRSTKLEDSAMYFCASRARTSGISQYFGAGTRLSVL.

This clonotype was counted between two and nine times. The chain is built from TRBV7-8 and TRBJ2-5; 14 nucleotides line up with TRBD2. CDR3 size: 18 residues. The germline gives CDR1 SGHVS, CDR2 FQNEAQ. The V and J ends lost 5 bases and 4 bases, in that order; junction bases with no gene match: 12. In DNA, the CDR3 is TGTGCCAGCAGCCCCCCCCTAGGGACTAGCGGGAGAGGAGAGACCCAGTACTTC. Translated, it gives CASSPPLGTSGRGETQYF.

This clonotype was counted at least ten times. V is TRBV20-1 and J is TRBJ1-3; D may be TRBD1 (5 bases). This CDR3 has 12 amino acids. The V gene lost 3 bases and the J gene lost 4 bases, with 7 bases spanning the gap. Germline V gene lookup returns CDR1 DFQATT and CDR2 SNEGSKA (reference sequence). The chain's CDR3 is CSARTVGNTIYF. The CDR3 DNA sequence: TGCAGTGCTAGGACAGTGGGAAACACCATATATTTT.

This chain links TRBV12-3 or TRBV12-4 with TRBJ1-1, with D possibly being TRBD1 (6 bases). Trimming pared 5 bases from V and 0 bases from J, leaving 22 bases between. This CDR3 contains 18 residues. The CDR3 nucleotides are TGTGCCAGCAGTCCCTTTATACAGGGCACGTTCATGAACACTGAAGCTTTCTTT. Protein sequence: CASSPFIQGTFMNTEAFF.

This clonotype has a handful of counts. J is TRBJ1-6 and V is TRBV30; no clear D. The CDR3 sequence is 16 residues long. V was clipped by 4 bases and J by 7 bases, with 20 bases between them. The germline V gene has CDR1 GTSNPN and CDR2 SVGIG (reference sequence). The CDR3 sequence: CAWTSTRSPLNSPLHF. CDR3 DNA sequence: TGTGCCTGGACCTCGACAAGGTCCCCACTCAATTCACCCCTCCACTTT.